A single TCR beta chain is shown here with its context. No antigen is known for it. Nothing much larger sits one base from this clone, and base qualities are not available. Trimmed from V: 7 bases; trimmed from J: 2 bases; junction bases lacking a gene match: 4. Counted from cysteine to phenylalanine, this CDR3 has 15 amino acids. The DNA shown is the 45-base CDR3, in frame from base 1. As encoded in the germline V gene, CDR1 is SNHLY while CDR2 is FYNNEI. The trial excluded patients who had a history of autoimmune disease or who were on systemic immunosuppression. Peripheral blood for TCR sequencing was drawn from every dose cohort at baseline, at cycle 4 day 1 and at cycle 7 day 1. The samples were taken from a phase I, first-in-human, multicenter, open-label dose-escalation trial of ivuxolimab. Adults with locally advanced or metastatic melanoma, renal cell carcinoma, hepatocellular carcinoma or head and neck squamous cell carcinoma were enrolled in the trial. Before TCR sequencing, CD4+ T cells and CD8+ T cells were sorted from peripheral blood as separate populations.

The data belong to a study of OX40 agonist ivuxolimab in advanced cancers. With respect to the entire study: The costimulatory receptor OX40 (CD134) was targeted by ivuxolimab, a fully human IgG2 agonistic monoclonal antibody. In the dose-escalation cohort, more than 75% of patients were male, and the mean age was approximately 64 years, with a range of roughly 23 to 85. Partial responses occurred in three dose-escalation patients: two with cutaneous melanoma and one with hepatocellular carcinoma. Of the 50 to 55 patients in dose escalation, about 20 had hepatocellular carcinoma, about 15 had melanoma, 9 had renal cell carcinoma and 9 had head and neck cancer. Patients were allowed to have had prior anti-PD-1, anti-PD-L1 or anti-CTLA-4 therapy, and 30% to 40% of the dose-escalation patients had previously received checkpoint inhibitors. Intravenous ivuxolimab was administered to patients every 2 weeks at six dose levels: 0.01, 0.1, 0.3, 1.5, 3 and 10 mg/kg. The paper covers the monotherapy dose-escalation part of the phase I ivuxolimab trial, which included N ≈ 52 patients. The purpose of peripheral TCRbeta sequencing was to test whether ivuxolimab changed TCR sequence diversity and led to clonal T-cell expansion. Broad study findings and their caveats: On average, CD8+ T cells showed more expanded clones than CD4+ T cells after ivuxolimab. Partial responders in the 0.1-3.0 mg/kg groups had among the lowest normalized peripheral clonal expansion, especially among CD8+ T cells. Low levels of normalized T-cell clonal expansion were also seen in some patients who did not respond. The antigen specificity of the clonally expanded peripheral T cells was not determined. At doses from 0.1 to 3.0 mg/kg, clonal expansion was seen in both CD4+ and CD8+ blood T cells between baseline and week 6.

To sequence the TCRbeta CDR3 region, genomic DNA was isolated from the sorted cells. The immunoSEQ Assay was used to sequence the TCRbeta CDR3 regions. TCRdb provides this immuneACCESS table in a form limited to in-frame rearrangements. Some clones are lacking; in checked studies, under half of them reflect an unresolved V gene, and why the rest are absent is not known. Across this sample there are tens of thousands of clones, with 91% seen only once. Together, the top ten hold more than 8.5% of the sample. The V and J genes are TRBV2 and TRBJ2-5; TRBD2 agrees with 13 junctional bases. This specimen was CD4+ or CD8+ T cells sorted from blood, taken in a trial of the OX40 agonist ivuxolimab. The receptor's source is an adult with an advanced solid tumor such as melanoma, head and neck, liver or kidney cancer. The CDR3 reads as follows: CASTRTSGSQETQYF. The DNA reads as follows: TGTGCCAGCACCCGGACTAGCGGGAGTCAAGAGACCCAGTACTTC.